This T cell receptor beta chain came from a study of blood T cells in healthy people across ages. General study findings and limits: Age brought a roughly linear fall in TCR beta diversity measured per million T cells. CMV status of donors was not determined, possibly confounding expanded clonotype changes.

This clonotype has at least ten counts. As yet, its antigen is unknown. This CDR3 is 16 amino acids long. CDR1 and CDR2 from the germline V gene are SQVTM and ANQGSEA. V was trimmed by 6 bases and J by 2 bases, leaving 20 bases between them. PCR was performed a second time for about 7 to 12 cycles using a sample-barcoded 5' primer and a J-beta primer mix. Every sample produced at least 2.5 million CDR3-containing paired-end reads. MiXCR was run by TCRdb on the 5' RACE reads, yielding one entry per CDR3 protein. The top ten hold less than 9.5% of the sample, which has around 1,700,000 distinct CDR3 sequences, roughly 30% seen once. Isolation of PBMCs gave at least 7 million cells per sample.

Specimen: blood. This receptor was identified in a woman aged 25 to 45 in good health. The chain is built from TRBV29-1 and TRBJ2-1; the D is unclear. The CDR3: CSVPRPNWKTYNEQFF. CDR3 coding DNA: TGCAGCGTGCCCCGCCCAAACTGGAAGACCTACAATGAGCAGTTCTTC.